This is a list of T cell receptor beta chains from one sample in a study of T cell repertoires in cytomegalovirus infection. No antigen is known for these receptors. TCRdb re-analysed the reads in MiXCR, keeping a single row per CDR3 protein. The sample records 100,000 to 150,000 distinct CDR3 sequences, 25% to 35% being singletons. This specimen consisted of CD8+ T cells from cultured PBMCs, obtained from culture after CMV antigen stimulation. Receptor source: a human donor in good health (CMV status not recorded). Some clones in this sample may be carry-over from other donors' samples. Each CDR3 is given with its conserved first and last residue. The D gene is left open where the match is weak.

len	v_gene	j_gene	d_gene	CDR3aa
15	TRBV6-6	TRBJ2-7	NA	CASSSQRLNTYEQYF
13	TRBV2	TRBJ1-2	TRBD1	CASGTGPNYGYTF
15	TRBV5-4	TRBJ1-1	NA	CASSTGEGVNTEAFF
13	TRBV4-1	TRBJ2-1	NA	CASSQGDFNEQFF
18	TRBV4-1	TRBJ1-1	NA	CASSRRSGRGFQGTEAFF
15	TRBV7-2	TRBJ1-5	TRBD1	CASSSITGGSVPQHF
14	TRBV18	TRBJ2-5	NA	CASSRGGTQETQYF
15	TRBV7-9	TRBJ1-1	TRBD1	CASSQRTGPNTEAFF
18	TRBV7-8	TRBJ2-1	TRBD2	CASSPLSVASGGYNEQFF
17	TRBV9	TRBJ2-1	NA	CASSVVSGEGPYNEQFF
15	TRBV27	TRBJ2-7	NA	CASSPHDRIPYEQYF
18	TRBV6-1	TRBJ2-2	TRBD1	CASSYILLGQGAGGELFF
15	TRBV12-3/TRBV12-4	TRBJ2-3	NA	CASSLHSTRTDTQYF
15	TRBV7-8	TRBJ2-2	TRBD1	CASSLELTGTGELFF
11	TRBV4-1	TRBJ1-2	NA	CASSHFSGYTF
15	TRBV2	TRBJ1-6	NA	CASSERREGNSPLHF
15	TRBV5-5	TRBJ2-3	NA	CASSFGLASTDTQYF
17	TRBV5-1	TRBJ1-6	NA	CASSLWTQSSYNSPLHF
15	TRBV15	TRBJ2-3	TRBD2	CATRGGGGGTDTQYF
14	TRBV11-2	TRBJ2-7	NA	CASSIPLPPGEQYF
17	TRBV28	TRBJ2-6	NA	CASSSGTDYSGANVLTF
13	TRBV27	TRBJ2-7	NA	CASSQDRYYEQYF
15	TRBV7-8	TRBJ1-1	TRBD1	CASSLIHMTGAEAFF
14	TRBV4-1	TRBJ2-1	NA	CASSQEGTYNEQFF
14	TRBV7-9	TRBJ1-1	NA	CASSLTRGNTEAFF
18	TRBV5-1	TRBJ1-3	NA	CASSLGPYGREDGNTIYF
17	TRBV5-4	TRBJ1-4	NA	CASSVDGGVATNEKLFF
11	TRBV6-5	TRBJ1-1	NA	CASSRYPEAFF
20	TRBV20-1	TRBJ2-7	TRBD1	CSARDLGKNRGRLHVYEQYF
14	TRBV7-9	TRBJ1-2	NA	CASSPDREYYGYTF
14	TRBV10-3	TRBJ1-5	NA	CAISGSNSNQPQHF
14	TRBV7-2	TRBJ2-7	TRBD1	CASSLAAGGNEQYF
18	TRBV27	TRBJ2-7	TRBD2	CASSLSAGGAYLSYEQYF
13	TRBV5-5	TRBJ1-2	NA	CASSLGDAQGYTF
14	TRBV29-1	TRBJ2-7	NA	CSVLTTDSSYEQYF
15	TRBV7-8	TRBJ2-7	TRBD1	CASSQTPGQGYEQYF
16	TRBV28	TRBJ1-2	NA	CASRDSGTSINYGYTF
13	TRBV12-3/TRBV12-4	TRBJ2-5	NA	CASRLTGLETQYF
16	TRBV6-1	TRBJ2-5	TRBD2	CASSILAGGPRETQYF
13	TRBV7-8	TRBJ2-7	NA	CASSSEGLYEQYF
16	TRBV12-3/TRBV12-4	TRBJ2-1	NA	CASSFSGGDEVDEQFF
14	TRBV12-3/TRBV12-4	TRBJ1-6	NA	CASMGGSYNSPLHF
15	TRBV7-8	TRBJ2-5	NA	CASSLSRGIQETQYF
14	TRBV6-1	TRBJ2-1	NA	CASTGRVPHREQFF
18	TRBV9	TRBJ2-3	NA	CASSVTFVVGGPTDTQYF
13	TRBV20-1	TRBJ1-5	NA	CSATGLSNQPQHF